This is a list of T cell receptor beta chains from one sample in a study of blood T cell repertoires in COVID-19. The protocol was immunoSEQ multiplex PCR, while the TCRdb copy is restricted to in-frame clones and leaves out a portion. The repertoire has 150,000 or so clones, around 82% of them found once; the top ten carry about 0.63%. The specimen was peripheral blood. The receptors derive from a man aged 55 to 70 with COVID-19, enrolled during active disease. CDR3s include the opening cysteine and the closing phenylalanine or tryptophan. A D gene is named only where the DNA matches it firmly. Clone size appears in some rows only: once, few, many, or a class for an expanded clone.

v_call	d_call	j_call	clone_size	cdr3_nt	cdr3_aa
TRBV28	TRBD1	TRBJ2-7	NA	TGTGCCAGCAGTACTGCCGGGACAGGGACCTACGAGCAGTACTTC	CASSTAGTGTYEQYF
TRBV7-3	NA	TRBJ2-2	NA	TGTGCCAGCAGCTTTAAAGGGAGAGACACCGGGGAGCTGTTTTTT	CASSFKGRDTGELFF
TRBV18	NA	TRBJ2-1	NA	TGTGCCAGCTCACCTTTTACGGGAGAGGGGAATGAGCAGTTCTTC	CASSPFTGEGNEQFF
TRBV20-1	NA	TRBJ1-2	NA	TGCAGTGCTGACCGGGACTTTGGCTACACCTTC	CSADRDFGYTF
TRBV12-3/TRBV12-4	NA	TRBJ1-6	NA	TGTGCCAGCACAGGGGTCAGGTCACCCCTCCACTTT	CASTGVRSPLHF
TRBV5-4	TRBD1	TRBJ1-1	NA	TGTGCCAGCAGACGGACAGGCGATCAGGAAGCTTTCTTT	CASRRTGDQEAFF
TRBV5-8	TRBD1	TRBJ1-1	NA	TGTGCCAGCAGCTTAGGACAGGTGGCTGGTGAAGCTTTCTTT	CASSLGQVAGEAFF
TRBV7-9	NA	TRBJ2-5	NA	TGTGCCAGCAGCCCCCAGGGCAGAGAGACCCAGTACTTC	CASSPQGRETQYF
TRBV11-3	NA	TRBJ2-6	once	TGTGCCAGCAGCTTGGTTGGAGCAGCAGGGGCCAACGTCCTGACTTTC	CASSLVGAAGANVLTF
TRBV3-1/TRBV3-2	TRBD1	TRBJ1-6	NA	TGTGCCAGCAGCCCAAGACAGGGGAGTTCACCCCTCCACTTT	CASSPRQGSSPLHF
TRBV7-2	NA	TRBJ1-4	NA	TGTGCCAGCAGCTTAGCGTCCGGGGATGAAAAACTGTTTTTT	CASSLASGDEKLFF
TRBV2	NA	TRBJ2-4	NA	TGTGCCAGCAACCAGGTCCTAGCCAAAAACATTCAGTACTTC	CASNQVLAKNIQYF
TRBV3-1/TRBV3-2	NA	TRBJ1-2	NA	TGTGCCAGCAGCCAAGGGTCGCAGGGAGGCGGCTATGGCTACACCTTC	CASSQGSQGGGYGYTF
TRBV29-1	NA	TRBJ1-2	few	TGCAGCGTTGAGGACAGATACAACTATGGCTACACCTTC	CSVEDRYNYGYTF
TRBV10-3	NA	TRBJ1-4	NA	TGTGCCATCAGTGCGGGGATGCGGGACGAAAAACTGTTTTTT	CAISAGMRDEKLFF